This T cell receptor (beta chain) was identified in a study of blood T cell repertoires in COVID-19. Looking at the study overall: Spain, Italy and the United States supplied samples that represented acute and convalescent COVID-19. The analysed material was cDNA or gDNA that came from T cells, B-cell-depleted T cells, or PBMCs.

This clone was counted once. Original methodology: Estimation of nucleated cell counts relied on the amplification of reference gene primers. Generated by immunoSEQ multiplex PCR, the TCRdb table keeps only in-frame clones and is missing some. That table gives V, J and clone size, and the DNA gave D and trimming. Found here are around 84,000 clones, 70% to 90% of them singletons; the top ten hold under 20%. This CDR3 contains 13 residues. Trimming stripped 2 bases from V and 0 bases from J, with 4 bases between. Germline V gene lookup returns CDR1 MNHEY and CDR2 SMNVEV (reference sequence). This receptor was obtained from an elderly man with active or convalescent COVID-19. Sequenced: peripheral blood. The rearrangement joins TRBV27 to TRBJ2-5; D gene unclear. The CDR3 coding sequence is TGTGCCAGCAGTTTACAATACCAAGAGACCCAGTACTTC. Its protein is CASSLQYQETQYF.